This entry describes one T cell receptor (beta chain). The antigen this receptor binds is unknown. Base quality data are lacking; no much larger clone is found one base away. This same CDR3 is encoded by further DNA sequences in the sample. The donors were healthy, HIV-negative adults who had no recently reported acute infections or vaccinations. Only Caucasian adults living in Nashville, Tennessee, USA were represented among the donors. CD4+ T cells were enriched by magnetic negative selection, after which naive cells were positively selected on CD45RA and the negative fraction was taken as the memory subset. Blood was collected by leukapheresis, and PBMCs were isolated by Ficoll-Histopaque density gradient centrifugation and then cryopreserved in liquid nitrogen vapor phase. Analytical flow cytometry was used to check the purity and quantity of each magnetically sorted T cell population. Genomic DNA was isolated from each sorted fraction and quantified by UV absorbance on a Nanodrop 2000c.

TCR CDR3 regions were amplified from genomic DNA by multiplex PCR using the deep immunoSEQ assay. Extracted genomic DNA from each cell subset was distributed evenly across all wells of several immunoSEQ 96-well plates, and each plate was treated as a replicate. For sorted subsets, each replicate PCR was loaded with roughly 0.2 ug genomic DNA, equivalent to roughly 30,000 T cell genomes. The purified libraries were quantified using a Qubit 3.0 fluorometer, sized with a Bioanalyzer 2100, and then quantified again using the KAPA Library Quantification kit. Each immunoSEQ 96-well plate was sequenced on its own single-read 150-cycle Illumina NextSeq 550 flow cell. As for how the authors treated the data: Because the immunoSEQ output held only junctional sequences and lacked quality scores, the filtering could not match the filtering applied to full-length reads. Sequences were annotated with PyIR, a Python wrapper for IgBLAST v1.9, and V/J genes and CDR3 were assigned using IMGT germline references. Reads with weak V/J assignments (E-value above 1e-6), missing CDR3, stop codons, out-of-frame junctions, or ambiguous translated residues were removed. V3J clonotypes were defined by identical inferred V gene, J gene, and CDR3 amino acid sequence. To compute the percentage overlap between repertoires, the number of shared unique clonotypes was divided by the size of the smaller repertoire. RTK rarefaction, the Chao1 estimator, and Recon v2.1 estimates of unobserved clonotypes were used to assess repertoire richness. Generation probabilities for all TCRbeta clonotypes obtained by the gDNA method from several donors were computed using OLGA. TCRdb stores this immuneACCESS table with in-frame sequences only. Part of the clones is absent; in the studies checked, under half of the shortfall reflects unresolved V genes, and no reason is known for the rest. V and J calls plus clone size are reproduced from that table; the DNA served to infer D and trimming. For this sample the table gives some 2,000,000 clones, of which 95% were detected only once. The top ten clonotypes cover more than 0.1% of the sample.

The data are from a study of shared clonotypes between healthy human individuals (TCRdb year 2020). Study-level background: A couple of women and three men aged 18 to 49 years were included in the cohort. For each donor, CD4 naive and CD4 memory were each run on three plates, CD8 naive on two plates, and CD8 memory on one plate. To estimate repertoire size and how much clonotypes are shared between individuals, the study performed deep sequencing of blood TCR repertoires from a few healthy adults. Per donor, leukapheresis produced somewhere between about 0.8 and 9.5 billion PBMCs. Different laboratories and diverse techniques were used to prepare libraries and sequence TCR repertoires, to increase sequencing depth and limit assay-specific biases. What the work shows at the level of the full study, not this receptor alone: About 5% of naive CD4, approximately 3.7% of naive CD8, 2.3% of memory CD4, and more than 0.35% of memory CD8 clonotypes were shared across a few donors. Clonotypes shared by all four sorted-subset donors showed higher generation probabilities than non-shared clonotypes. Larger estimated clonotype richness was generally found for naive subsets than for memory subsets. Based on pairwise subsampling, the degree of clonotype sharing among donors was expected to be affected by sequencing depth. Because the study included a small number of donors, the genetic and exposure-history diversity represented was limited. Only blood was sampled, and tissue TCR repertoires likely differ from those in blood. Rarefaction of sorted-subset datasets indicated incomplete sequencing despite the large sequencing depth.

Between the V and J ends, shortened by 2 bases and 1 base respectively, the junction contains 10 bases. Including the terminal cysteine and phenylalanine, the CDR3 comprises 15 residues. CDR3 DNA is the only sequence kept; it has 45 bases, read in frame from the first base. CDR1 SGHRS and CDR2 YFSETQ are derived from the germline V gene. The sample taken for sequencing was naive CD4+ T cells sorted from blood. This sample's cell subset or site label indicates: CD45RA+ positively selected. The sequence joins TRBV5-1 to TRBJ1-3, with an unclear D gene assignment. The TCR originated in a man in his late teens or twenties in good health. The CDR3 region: CASSLSGSSGNTIYF. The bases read TGCGCCAGCAGCTTATCTGGGTCGTCTGGAAACACCATATATTTT.